This TCR beta chain was recovered during a study of cytomegalovirus exposure and HLA in healthy donors. Primers for the PCR totalled 60 Vbeta and 13 Jbeta. Some clones are missing from TCRdb's copy, which holds only in-frame ones; the method was immunoSEQ multiplex PCR. The sample shows under 200,000 clones, roughly 80% of them seen only once. The V gene lost 0 bases and the J gene lost 1 base, with 7 bases spanning the gap. The germline V gene has CDR1 SGDLS and CDR2 YYNGEE. This CDR3 is 14 amino acids long. The receptor was isolated from a male donor in good health and CMV-seronegative. The sample consisted of PBMCs. The chain has TRBV9 and TRBJ1-1; D gene unclear. In DNA, the CDR3 is TGTGCCAGCAGCGTAGGGAGCTGGAACACTGAAGCTTTCTTT. Encoded protein: CASSVGSWNTEAFF.